This TCR beta chain originates from a study of T cell repertoires in cytomegalovirus infection. Study-wide context: Signatures in public TCR beta sequences pointed to both CMV infection and matching HLA type.

MiXCR, run by TCRdb on the reads, gives a single entry per CDR3 protein. The table shows a few hundred thousand distinct CDR3 sequences, with 17% occurring only once. From germline, CDR1 is MNHEY and CDR2 SVGEGT. The CDR3 consists of 16 residues. Trimming took 4 bases from V and 0 from J; bases not matched to a gene: 5. Sequencing input: PBMCs. The receptor's source is a human donor in good health (CMV status not recorded). Some clones in this sample may be carry-over from other donors' samples. The V and J genes are TRBV6-2 or TRBV6-3 and TRBJ2-1; 8 nucleotides line up with TRBD1. CDR3 sequence: CASSFGTGRSYNEQFF. CDR3 nucleotides: TGTGCCAGCAGTTTTGGGACAGGACGCTCCTACAATGAGCAGTTCTTC.